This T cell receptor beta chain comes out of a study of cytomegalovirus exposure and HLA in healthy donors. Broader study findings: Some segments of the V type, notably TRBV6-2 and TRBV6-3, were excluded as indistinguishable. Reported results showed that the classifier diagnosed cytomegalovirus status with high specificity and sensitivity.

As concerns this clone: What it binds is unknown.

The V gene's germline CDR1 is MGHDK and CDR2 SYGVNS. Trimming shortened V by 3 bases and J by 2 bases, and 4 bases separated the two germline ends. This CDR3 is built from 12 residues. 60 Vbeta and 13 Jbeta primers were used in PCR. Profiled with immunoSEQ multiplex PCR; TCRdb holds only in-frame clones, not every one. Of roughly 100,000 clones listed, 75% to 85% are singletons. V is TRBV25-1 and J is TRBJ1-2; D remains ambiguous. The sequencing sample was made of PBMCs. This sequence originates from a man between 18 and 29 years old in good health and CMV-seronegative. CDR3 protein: CASSDRNYGYTF. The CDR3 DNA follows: TGTGCCAGCAGTGACAGGAACTATGGCTACACCTTC.